Listed here are 15 T cell receptor beta chains from one sample, sequenced in a study of CD8+ T cells in alopecia areata. RNA extraction and reverse transcription yielded cDNA as sequencing template. Libraries were prepared by immunoSEQ multiplex PCR; TCRdb keeps only in-frame clonotypes and omits some of them. The sample contains approximately 150,000 clones, roughly 60% of which appear only once. Source material: CD4+ T cells sorted from blood. The source of these receptors is a human donor in good health.

This chain connects TRBV29-1 to TRBJ2-3, with D possibly TRBD1 on 5 matching bases. Germline CDR1 reads SQVTM; CDR2 reads ANQGSEA. CDR3 length: 13 amino acids. Trimming removed 7 bases at V and 1 base at J, with 12 bases between. The CDR3 sequence: CSAQGRGTDTQYF. The DNA for the CDR3 is TGCAGCGCCCAGGGTCGGGGCACAGATACGCAGTATTTT.

This clone showed up just a few times. The gene calls are TRBV29-1 and TRBJ2-5; either TRBD1 or TRBD2 may supply D (7 bases each). Trimming removed 4 bases at V and 4 bases at J, with 10 bases between. This CDR3 has 12 residues. Germline V lookup: CDR1 SQVTM, CDR2 ANQGSEA. The CDR3 DNA reads TGCAGCGTTGCAGGGGGGGGAGAGACCCAGTACTTC. Translating it yields CSVAGGGETQYF.

This clone was observed at least ten times. This same CDR3 is encoded by further DNA sequences in the sample. V gene TRBV29-1 combines with J gene TRBJ2-5; D could derive from TRBD1 or TRBD2 (5 bases each). V gave up 4 bases and J gave up 2 bases, with 5 bases separating them. From germline, CDR1 is SQVTM and CDR2 ANQGSEA. The CDR3 runs 11 residues. The CDR3 DNA follows: TGCAGCGTTGGGGGGCAAGAGACCCAGTACTTC. It codes for CSVGGQETQYF.

This clone was counted a few times. This chain uses TRBV10-3 with TRBJ2-3; D may match TRBD1 or TRBD2 (5 bases each). The CDR3 loop spans 14 amino acids. V shed 9 bases and J shed 2 bases, with 15 bases lying between them. Per germline, CDR1 ENHRY and CDR2 SYGVKD. The DNA of the CDR3 is TGTGCCATTGGGGGACCTCGGAACACAGATACGCAGTATTTT. As protein: CAIGGPRNTDTQYF.

With regard to this clone: The sample has other DNA sequences that encode this CDR3 too. The chain joins TRBV20-1 to TRBJ1-1; TRBD1 might be the D (5 bases). Germline V gene data show CDR1 as DFQATT and CDR2 as SNEGSKA (reference sequence). The CDR3 runs to 11 residues. V was shortened by 4 bases and J by 5 bases, with 8 bases between the two germline ends. CDR3 in amino acids: CSAKRGTEAFF. The CDR3 coding sequence is TGCAGTGCTAAGAGGGGAACTGAAGCTTTCTTT.

This clone has more than one count but fewer than ten. This chain uses TRBV2 with TRBJ2-2; the D is unclear. The CDR3 is 12 residues long. CDR1 is SNHLY and CDR2 is FYNNEI in the germline V gene. V lost 6 bases and J 1 base, leaving 3 bases between the germline ends. The CDR3 bases are TGTGCCAGCAGCGTGAACACCGGGGAGCTGTTTTTT. Amino acid sequence: CASSVNTGELFF.

This clone was observed a handful of times. The chain uses TRBV20-1 and TRBJ2-5; possibly TRBD1 for D (5 bases). Trimming took off 8 bases at V and 1 base at J, with 5 bases between the two ends. This CDR3 is built from 10 residues. Per the germline V gene, CDR1 is DFQATT and CDR2 is SNEGSKA (reference sequence). Here the CDR3 DNA reads TGCAGTACAGGCCAAGAGACCCAGTACTTC. This translates into CSTGQETQYF.

The chain carries TRBV4-1 and TRBJ1-2; 7 nucleotides agree with TRBD1. CDR1 and CDR2 (germline): MGHRA, YSYEKL. The J segment lost 8 bases and the V segment lost 4 bases, leaving 4 bases of the junction unmatched. This CDR3 region has 12 residues. The CDR3 bases are TGCGCCAGCAGCCGGCAGGGGGGCGGCTACACCTTC. It encodes CASSRQGGGYTF.

This clone has just a few counts. The chain is built from TRBV4-1 and TRBJ2-7; TRBD2 aligns across 10 bases. J was trimmed by 1 base and V by 2 bases; bases with no gene match: 5. This CDR3 spans 16 amino acids. Germline assignment: CDR1 MGHRA and CDR2 YSYEKL. As DNA, the CDR3 is TGCGCCAGCAGCCAACCTACTAGCGGGAAGTCCTACGAGCAGTACTTC. Encoded protein: CASSQPTSGKSYEQYF.

The chain has TRBV27 and TRBJ2-3; unclear D gene. Germline-derived CDR1 and CDR2 are MNHEY and SMNVEV (reference sequence). V was clipped by 2 bases and J by 2 bases, with 11 bases between them. CDR3 length: 15 amino acids. The CDR3 DNA sequence: TGTGCCAGCAGTTTACAGGTGGCGTCCACAGATACGCAGTATTTT. Residues: CASSLQVASTDTQYF.

The chain joins TRBV29-1 to TRBJ1-1; 7 nucleotides align to TRBD1. The length of the CDR3 is 12 residues. Germline V gene lookup returns CDR1 SQVTM and CDR2 ANQGSEA. V was pared by 7 bases and J by 1 base, with 3 bases of the junction left unmatched. In nucleotides, the CDR3 is TGCAGCGCCTGGGACAGGAACACTGAAGCTTTCTTT. It yields the protein CSAWDRNTEAFF.

The chain uses TRBV5-1 and TRBJ2-1; tentative D call: TRBD2 (6 bases). The V end was cut by 3 bases, the J end by 7 bases, with 20 bases between. Germline CDR1 SGHRS, CDR2 YFSETQ. The CDR3 runs 16 residues. The DNA for the CDR3 is TGCGCCAGCAGCTCGGAGGTCCCGGGAGCGCAAAATGAGCAGTTCTTC. It specifies CASSSEVPGAQNEQFF.

The V and J genes are TRBV30 and TRBJ2-7; TRBD2 aligns across 7 bases. The CDR3 is 13 residues long. CDR1 GTSNPN and CDR2 SVGIG come from the germline V gene (reference sequence). V was pared by 6 bases and J by 6 bases, with 11 bases of the junction left unmatched. The CDR3 is CACGGSAGIEQYF. The CDR3 DNA reads as TGTGCCTGTGGCGGGAGCGCTGGGATCGAGCAGTACTTC.

The rearrangement uses TRBV19 and TRBJ1-5, with D possibly TRBD1 on 6 matching bases. V lost 7 bases, J lost 3 bases, and 16 bases lay in between. The CDR3 is 15 amino acids. Germline-derived CDR1 and CDR2 are LNHDA and SQIVND (reference sequence). CDR3 loop: CASIQTGRANQPQHF. For the CDR3, the DNA is TGTGCCAGTATTCAAACAGGGAGGGCCAATCAGCCCCAGCATTTT.

The chain couples TRBV29-1 to TRBJ2-1, with D tentatively TRBD2 (7 bases). The CDR3 spans 13 residues. The V and J ends lost 4 bases and 5 bases respectively, with 12 bases between them. The germline CDR1 and CDR2 sequences are SQVTM and ANQGSEA. In DNA, the CDR3 is TGCAGCGTTGCAGGAGGGGGGGACAATGAGCAGTTCTTC. Translation: CSVAGGGDNEQFF.